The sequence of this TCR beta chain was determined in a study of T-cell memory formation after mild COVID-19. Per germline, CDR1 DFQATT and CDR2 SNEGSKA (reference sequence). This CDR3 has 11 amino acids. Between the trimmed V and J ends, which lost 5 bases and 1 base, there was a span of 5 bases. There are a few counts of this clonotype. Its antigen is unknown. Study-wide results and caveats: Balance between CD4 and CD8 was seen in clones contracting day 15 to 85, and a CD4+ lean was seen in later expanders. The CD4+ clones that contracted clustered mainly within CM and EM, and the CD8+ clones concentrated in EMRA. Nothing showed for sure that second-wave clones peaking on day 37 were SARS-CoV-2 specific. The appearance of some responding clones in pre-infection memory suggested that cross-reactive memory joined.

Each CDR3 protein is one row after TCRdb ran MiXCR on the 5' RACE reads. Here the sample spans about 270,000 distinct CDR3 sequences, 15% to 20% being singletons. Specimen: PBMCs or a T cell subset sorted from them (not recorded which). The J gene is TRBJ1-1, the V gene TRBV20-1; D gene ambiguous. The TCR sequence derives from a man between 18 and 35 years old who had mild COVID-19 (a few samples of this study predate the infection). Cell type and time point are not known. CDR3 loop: CSAWKNTEAFF. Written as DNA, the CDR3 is TGCAGTGCTTGGAAGAACACTGAAGCTTTCTTT.